The 18 T cell receptor beta chains given below trace back to one sample, sequenced in a study of early T cells in non-severe SARS-CoV-2 infection. TCRdb re-analysed the 5' RACE reads in MiXCR, keeping a single row per CDR3 protein. Among roughly 69,000 distinct CDR3 sequences, less than 9.5% were seen once, and the ten largest hold about an eighth. This specimen consisted of whole blood, obtained at baseline. These receptors originate from an adult who was a healthcare worker with PCR-confirmed SARS-CoV-2 infection or an uninfected control (not recorded which).

The table lists this clonotype with many counts. The chain is built from TRBV2 and TRBJ2-1, with 9 bases matching TRBD1. Germline V gene sequence: CDR1 SNHLY, CDR2 FYNNEI. The ends lost 3 bases at V and 0 bases at J; junction bases unmatched: 0. The CDR3 extends over 15 amino acids. The CDR3 bases are TGTGCCAGCAGTGAGGGACAGGGCTCCTACAATGAGCAGTTCTTC. Translated: CASSEGQGSYNEQFF.

In this sample, this clonotype turned up many times. The chain uses TRBV24-1 and TRBJ2-2; no definite D call. The CDR3 has 12 amino acids. V was pared by 4 bases and J by 2 bases, with 1 base between. Germline CDR1 KGHDR, CDR2 SFDVKD. The CDR3 region has the DNA TGTGCCACCAGTGAAAACACCGGGGAGCTGTTTTTT. Translating gives CATSENTGELFF.

This clonotype has at least ten counts. The chain has TRBV29-1 and TRBJ1-1, with D possibly TRBD1 on 6 matching bases. Between the trimmed V and J ends, which lost 3 bases and 4 bases, there was a span of 12 bases. The CDR3 sequence is 13 residues long. Germline lookup yields CDR1 SQVTM and CDR2 ANQGSEA. The chain's CDR3 is CSVEGASSTEAFF. For the CDR3, the DNA is TGCAGCGTTGAGGGGGCGTCCAGCACTGAAGCTTTCTTT.

This clonotype was detected only a few times. V and J are TRBV19 and TRBJ2-1; D call uncertain. V was pared by 1 base and J by 5 bases, with 15 bases between. In germline, CDR1 is LNHDA, CDR2 SQIVND (reference sequence). The CDR3 totals 16 residues. The CDR3 reads CASSIVSSHFHNEQFF. CDR3 DNA sequence: TGTGCCAGTAGTATAGTCAGCTCTCATTTTCACAATGAGCAGTTCTTC. Looking up the rest from reference TRBV19 and TRBJ2-1 gives the full variable domain: DGGITQSPKYLFRKEGQNVTLSCEQNLNHDAMYWYRQDPGQGLRLIYYSQIVNDFQKGDIAEGYSVSREKKESFPLTVTSAQKNPTAFYLCASSIVSSHFHNEQFFGPGTRLTVL.

This clonotype has ten or more counts. The gene calls are TRBV6-5 and TRBJ2-7; no clear D. CDR3 length: 14 amino acids. V was pared by 0 bases and J by 5 bases, with 11 bases between. Germline values: CDR1 MNHEY, CDR2 SVGAGI. DNA of the CDR3: TGTGCCAGCAGTTACTCGAATTTAGGGCACGAGCAGTACTTC. Its protein is CASSYSNLGHEQYF.

V usage is TRBV19 and J usage is TRBJ2-7, with 7 bases matching TRBD1. The trim removed 0 bases at V and 4 bases at J, leaving 6 bases unmatched. The germline V gene has CDR1 LNHDA and CDR2 SQIVND (reference sequence). The length of the CDR3 is 15 residues. CDR3 DNA: TGTGCCAGTAGTATAGACGTCAGGGGGATTTACGAGCAGTACTTC. It yields the protein CASSIDVRGIYEQYF.

This clonotype was observed a few times. The genes are TRBV7-9 and TRBJ1-4; tentative D call: TRBD1 (5 bases). Trimming stripped 5 bases from V and 15 bases from J, with 16 bases between. From germline, CDR1 is SEHNR and CDR2 FQNEAQ (reference sequence). The CDR3 totals 12 residues. The CDR3 DNA follows: TGTGCCAGCAGCCAAAAGCGGGGGGACTTGTTTTTT. Its protein is CASSQKRGDLFF.

The chain is built from TRBV7-3 and TRBJ2-1; 12 bases are shared with TRBD2. The V and J ends lost 6 bases and 7 bases, in that order; junction bases with no gene match: 10. In germline, CDR1 is SGHTA, CDR2 FQGTGA. CDR3 length: 16 residues. The CDR3 DNA is TGTGCCAGCAGTTCCTCTAGCGGGAGGGCTTTTAATGAGCAGTTCTTC. Protein product: CASSSSSGRAFNEQFF.

There are a few counts of this clonotype. The chain combines TRBV6-6 with TRBJ2-3; D perhaps matches TRBD1 (5 bases). Germline CDR1 is MNHNY and CDR2 is SVGAGI (reference sequence). Trimming took 2 bases from V and 0 from J, leaving 9 bases between them. The CDR3 contains 15 residues. DNA of the CDR3: TGTGCCAGCAGTTACGGGCAGGGTAGCACAGATACGCAGTATTTT. Translating gives CASSYGQGSTDTQYF.

This clonotype showed up just a few times. V usage is TRBV29-1 and J usage is TRBJ1-4; D gene unclear. The germline V gene has CDR1 SQVTM and CDR2 ANQGSEA. The CDR3 has 12 residues. CDR3 coding DNA: TGCGGGTTTTGGGAAGCAGGTGAAAAACTGTTTTTT. It encodes CGFWEAGEKLFF.

The rearrangement joins TRBV12-3 or TRBV12-4 to TRBJ2-5; D is undetermined. With 4 bases removed from V and 2 bases from J, the gap between germline ends came to 14 bases. This CDR3 region has 15 residues. In DNA form, the CDR3 reads TGTGCCAGCAGTTGGTTGGGTCCTAGTCAAGAGACCCAGTACTTC. Residues: CASSWLGPSQETQYF.

The chain employs TRBV3-1 and TRBJ1-1; 8 bases align to TRBD1. The CDR3 is made up of 13 amino acids. Germline values: CDR1 LGHDT, CDR2 YNNKEL (reference sequence). V dropped 8 bases and J dropped 4; count of bases not matched to a gene: 6. The CDR3 here is CASGADRGTEAFF. CDR3 nucleotides: TGTGCCAGCGGGGCCGACAGGGGCACTGAAGCTTTCTTT.

This clonotype showed up just a few times. This chain uses TRBV20-1 with TRBJ2-7; D uncertain. V lost 4 bases and J lost 6, with 13 bases in between. The CDR3 totals 12 residues. Germline-derived CDR1 and CDR2 are DFQATT and SNEGSKA (reference sequence). The chain's CDR3 is CSAIRLLGEQYF. CDR3 DNA: TGCAGTGCTATTCGACTCCTGGGCGAGCAGTACTTC.

This clonotype was detected ten times or more. The rearrangement uses TRBV5-6 and TRBJ2-5, with a possible D match to TRBD2 (6 bases). V lost 1 base, J lost 2 bases, and 21 bases lay in between. The CDR3 runs 18 residues. Per the germline V gene, CDR1 is SGHDT and CDR2 is YYEEEE. The CDR3 DNA reads as TGTGCCAGCAGCTTGATAGGGCGGTCTAGCGCCCTACAAGAGACCCAGTACTTC. Encoded protein: CASSLIGRSSALQETQYF.

This clonotype was seen many times. The chain recombines TRBV7-2 with TRBJ2-5; D gene uncertain. This CDR3 has 13 amino acids. Looked up from germline, CDR1 is SGHTA and CDR2 is FQGNSA. The V end was cut by 1 base, the J end by 1 base, with 4 bases between. The CDR3 is CASSLVGQETQYF. Here the CDR3 DNA reads TGTGCCAGCAGCTTAGTGGGCCAAGAGACCCAGTACTTC.

The rearrangement uses TRBV2 and TRBJ2-2; D is uncertain. The germline V gene has CDR1 SNHLY and CDR2 FYNNEI. This CDR3 has 13 residues. Trimming removed 4 bases at V and 4 bases at J, with 7 bases between. The CDR3 spells CASSGESTGELFF. CDR3 sequence (DNA): TGTGCCAGCAGTGGAGAGAGCACCGGGGAGCTGTTTTTT.

V is TRBV10-3 and J is TRBJ2-1, with 9 bases aligning to TRBD1. The CDR3 loop spans 15 amino acids. V gave up 10 bases and J gave up 6 bases; unmatched junction bases: 13. CDR1 ENHRY and CDR2 SYGVKD come from the germline V gene. The CDR3 region is CATQGAQSVINEQFF. The DNA of the CDR3 is TGTGCCACACAGGGGGCGCAGTCGGTGATCAATGAGCAGTTCTTC.

The chain recombines TRBV20-1 with TRBJ2-3; 9 nucleotides match TRBD2. This CDR3 has 13 amino acids. CDR1 DFQATT and CDR2 SNEGSKA come from the germline V gene (reference sequence). Losses at the gene ends were 2 bases for V and 8 bases for J; bases not matched to a gene: 5. The CDR3 region has the DNA TGCAGTGCTAGATTAGCGGGAGTGGTTACGCAGTATTTT. Protein product: CSARLAGVVTQYF.